This T cell receptor beta chain was sequenced for a study of T cell responses to AZD1222 COVID-19 vaccine. Study conclusions and caveats: Baseline seropositivity occurred in only a handful of AZD1222 recipients.

This clone was seen just once. The antigen is undetermined. The CDR3 is made up of 15 amino acids. Germline CDR1 reads MNHNS; CDR2 reads SASEGT. The V gene lost 5 bases and the J gene lost 5 bases, with 17 bases spanning the gap. Data came from immunoSEQ multiplex PCR; TCRdb stores just in-frame clones and leaves some out. The sample consists of roughly 130,000 clones, roughly 93% of them appearing once. The source of this sequence is an adult in good health. The V and J genes are TRBV6-1 and TRBJ2-3; no clear D gene. The sample was peripheral blood, taken on day 0 of AZD1222 vaccination. The DNA of the CDR3 is TGTGCCAGCAGTTTACCACACCCCCAAGTAGATACGCAGTATTTT. Translating it yields CASSLPHPQVDTQYF.